This T cell receptor beta chain was identified during a study of cytomegalovirus exposure and HLA in healthy donors. Study-level background: Unique TCRs from HLA-typed donors, 75 million to 100 million of them, were held in an early data release.

This clone has a handful of counts. Antigen specificity is unknown. The V gene lost 4 bases and the J gene lost 4 bases, with 16 bases spanning the gap. CDR1 and CDR2 from the germline V gene are SQVTM and ANQGSEA. The CDR3 runs 15 residues. The study, taken as a whole, reports: The sole available immune exposure information was CMV serostatus. It was likely that a cluster of highly shared sequence variants was a sequencing artifact.

Both 60 Vbeta primers and 13 Jbeta primers went into the PCR. Data came from immunoSEQ multiplex PCR; TCRdb stores just in-frame clones and leaves some out. Among a few hundred thousand clones listed, roughly 80% were seen once. The sample taken for sequencing was PBMCs. This TCR was sampled from a man between 25 and 39 years old in good health and CMV-seronegative. The chain uses TRBV29-1 and TRBJ2-2, with D possibly being TRBD2 (6 bases). CDR3 in DNA: TGCAGCGTTGTTCGGGGCCCGGGACTCACCGGGGAGCTGTTTTTT. Translating gives CSVVRGPGLTGELFF.